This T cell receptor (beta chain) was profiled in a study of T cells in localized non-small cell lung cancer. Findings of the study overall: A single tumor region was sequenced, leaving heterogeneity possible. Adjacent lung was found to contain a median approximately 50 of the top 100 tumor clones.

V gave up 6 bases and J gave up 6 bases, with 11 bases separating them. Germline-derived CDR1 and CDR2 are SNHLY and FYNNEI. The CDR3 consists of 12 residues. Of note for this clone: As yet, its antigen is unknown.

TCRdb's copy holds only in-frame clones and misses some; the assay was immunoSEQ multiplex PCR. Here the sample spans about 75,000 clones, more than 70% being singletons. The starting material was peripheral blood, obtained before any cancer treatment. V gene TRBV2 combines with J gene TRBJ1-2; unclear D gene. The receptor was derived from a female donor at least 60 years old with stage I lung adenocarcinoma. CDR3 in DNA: TGTGCCAGCAGCCTTGACCTGGATGGCTACACCTTC. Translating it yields CASSLDLDGYTF.